This T cell receptor beta chain comes out of a study of shared clonotypes between healthy human individuals. The overall study: There were three CD4 naive, three CD4 memory, two CD8 naive and one CD8 memory plates per donor.

The authors divided CD4+ cells into CD45RA+ naive and CD45RA-negative memory subsets. The assay was immunoSEQ multiplex PCR, and TCRdb's table has in-frame clones only and misses some. The table has about a million clones, roughly 80% seen once; the top ten hold 1.2% to 1.5%. This clone was found once. What it recognizes is unknown. This CDR3 is also generated by other DNA sequences in the sample. Deletions cut 4 bases from V and 8 bases from J, with 14 bases between. The CDR3 loop spans 13 amino acids. General observations from the study: Larger estimated richness was generally recorded for naive subsets relative to memory subsets. Researchers sampled only blood; tissue repertoires likely differ.

The chain couples TRBV6-7 to TRBJ1-1; no reliable D call. Being an ORF, TRBV6-7 has a function that is uncertain. This receptor was taken from a man between 18 and 29 years old in good health. What was sequenced was memory CD4+ T cells sorted from blood. Regarding subset: CD45RA-negative fraction. In nucleotides, the CDR3 is TGTGCCAGCAGTTTCGGAGGCGGCAGAGAAGCTTTCTTT. It encodes CASSFGGGREAFF.